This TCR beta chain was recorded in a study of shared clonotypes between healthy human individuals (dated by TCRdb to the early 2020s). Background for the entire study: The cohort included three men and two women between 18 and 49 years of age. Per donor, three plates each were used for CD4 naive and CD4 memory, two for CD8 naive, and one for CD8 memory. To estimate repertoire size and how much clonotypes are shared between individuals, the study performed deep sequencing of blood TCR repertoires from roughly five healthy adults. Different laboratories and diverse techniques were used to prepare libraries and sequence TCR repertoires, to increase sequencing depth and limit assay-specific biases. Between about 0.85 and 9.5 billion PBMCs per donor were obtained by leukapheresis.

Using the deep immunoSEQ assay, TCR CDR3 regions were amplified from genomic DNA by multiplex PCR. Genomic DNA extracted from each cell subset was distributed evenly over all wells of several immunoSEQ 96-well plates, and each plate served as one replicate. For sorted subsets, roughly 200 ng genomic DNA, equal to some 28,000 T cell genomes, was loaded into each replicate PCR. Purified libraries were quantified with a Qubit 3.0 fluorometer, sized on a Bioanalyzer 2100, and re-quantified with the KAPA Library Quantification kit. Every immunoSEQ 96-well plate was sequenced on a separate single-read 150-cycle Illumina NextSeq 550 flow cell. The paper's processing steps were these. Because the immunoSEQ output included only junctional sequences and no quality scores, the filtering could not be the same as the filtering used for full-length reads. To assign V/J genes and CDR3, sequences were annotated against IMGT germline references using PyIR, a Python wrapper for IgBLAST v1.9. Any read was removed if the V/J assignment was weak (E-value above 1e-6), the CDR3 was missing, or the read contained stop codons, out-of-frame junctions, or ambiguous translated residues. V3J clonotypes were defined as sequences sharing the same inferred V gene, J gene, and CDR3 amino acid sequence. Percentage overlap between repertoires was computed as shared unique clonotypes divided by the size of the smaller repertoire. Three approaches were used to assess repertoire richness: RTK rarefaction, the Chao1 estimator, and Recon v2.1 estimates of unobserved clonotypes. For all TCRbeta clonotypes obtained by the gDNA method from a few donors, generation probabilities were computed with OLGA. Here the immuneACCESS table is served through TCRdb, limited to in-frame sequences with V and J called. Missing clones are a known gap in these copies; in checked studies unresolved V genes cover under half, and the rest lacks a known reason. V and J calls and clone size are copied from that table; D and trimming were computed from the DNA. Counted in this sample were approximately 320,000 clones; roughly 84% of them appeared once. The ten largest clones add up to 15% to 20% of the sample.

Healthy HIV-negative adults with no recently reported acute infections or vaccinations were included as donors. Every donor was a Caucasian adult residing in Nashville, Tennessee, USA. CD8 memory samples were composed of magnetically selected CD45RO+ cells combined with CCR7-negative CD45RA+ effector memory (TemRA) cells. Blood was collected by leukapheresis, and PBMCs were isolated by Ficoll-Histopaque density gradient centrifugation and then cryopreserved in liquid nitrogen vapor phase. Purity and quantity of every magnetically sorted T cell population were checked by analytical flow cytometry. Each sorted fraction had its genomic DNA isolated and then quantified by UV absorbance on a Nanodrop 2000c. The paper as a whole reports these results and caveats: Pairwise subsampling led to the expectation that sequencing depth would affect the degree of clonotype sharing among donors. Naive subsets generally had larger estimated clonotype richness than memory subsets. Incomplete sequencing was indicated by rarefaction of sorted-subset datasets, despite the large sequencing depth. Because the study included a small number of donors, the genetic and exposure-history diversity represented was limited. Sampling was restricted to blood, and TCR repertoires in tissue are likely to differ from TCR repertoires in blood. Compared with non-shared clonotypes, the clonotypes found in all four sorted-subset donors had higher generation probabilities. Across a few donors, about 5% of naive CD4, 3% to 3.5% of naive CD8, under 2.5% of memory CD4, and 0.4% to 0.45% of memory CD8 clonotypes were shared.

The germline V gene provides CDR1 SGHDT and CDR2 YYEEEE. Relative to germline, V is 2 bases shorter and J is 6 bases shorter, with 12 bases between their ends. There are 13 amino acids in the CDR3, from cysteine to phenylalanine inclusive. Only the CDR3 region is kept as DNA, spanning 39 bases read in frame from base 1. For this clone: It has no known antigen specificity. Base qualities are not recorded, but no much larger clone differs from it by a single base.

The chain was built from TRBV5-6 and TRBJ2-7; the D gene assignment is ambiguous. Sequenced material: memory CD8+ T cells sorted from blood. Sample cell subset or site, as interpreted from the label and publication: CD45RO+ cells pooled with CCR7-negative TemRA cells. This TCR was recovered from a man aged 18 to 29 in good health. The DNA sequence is TGTGCCAGCAGCTTCGGGCCTCGAGTCGAGCAGTACTTC. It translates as CASSFGPRVEQYF.